The clone carrying this T cell receptor beta chain has only one observation. The antigen is undetermined. Produced via immunoSEQ multiplex PCR; TCRdb's table is partial and in-frame only. The data contain about 50,000 clones, about 57% of them singletons. This entry comes from a study of cytotoxic CD8 clonotypes in ibrutinib-treated CLL. The CDR3 runs 14 residues. The germline CDR1 and CDR2 sequences are SGHAT and FQNNGV. V was trimmed by 5 bases and J by 4 bases, leaving 11 bases between them. Study-wide results and limits: Clonality at baseline surpassed age-matched healthy donors and tracked circulating CD8+ T-cell counts. Contraction or stability on treatment was seen for public clonotypes, which were uncommon.

This sample comprised PBMCs, obtained after 24 months of ibrutinib treatment. V is TRBV11-2 and J is TRBJ2-2; no definite D call. The clonotype was recovered from a human donor with chronic lymphocytic leukemia. CDR3 in amino acids: CASSHGPSTGELFF. The CDR3 DNA follows: TGTGCCAGCAGCCATGGTCCGAGCACCGGGGAGCTGTTTTTT.